This TCR beta chain appears in the sequencing data of a study of cytomegalovirus exposure and HLA in healthy donors. Study in general: The same platform as the approximately 640 first-cohort repertoires was used for the 100 to 150 validation repertoires, a later analysis reported. Study-level points and caveats: The TCR clusters that emerged in the first cohort tended, a later analysis found, to co-occur in the 120 or so validation repertoires. The study recorded fewer than 200 TCR beta chains that were cytomegalovirus-associated.

The V gene lost 5 bases and the J gene lost 0 bases, with 13 bases spanning the gap. The CDR3 length is 15 residues. The germline CDR1 and CDR2 sequences are LNHDA and SQIVND (reference sequence). In this sample, this clone turned up a few times. The antigen is not known. Here immunoSEQ multiplex PCR was the method, and the copy in TCRdb shows in-frame clones only, minus some. The table has about 150,000 clones, 86% seen once. What was sequenced was PBMCs. The receptor comes from a human donor in good health. This chain uses TRBV19 with TRBJ1-1; possibly TRBD1 for D (5 bases). In nucleotides, the CDR3 is TGTGCCAGTAGTCCTCGACAGACTCTGAACACTGAAGCTTTCTTT. This encodes CASSPRQTLNTEAFF. The full variable domain, in which reference TRBV19 and TRBJ1-1 provide the parts outside the CDR3, is DGGITQSPKYLFRKEGQNVTLSCEQNLNHDAMYWYRQDPGQGLRLIYYSQIVNDFQKGDIAEGYSVSREKKESFPLTVTSAQKNPTAFYLCASSPRQTLNTEAFFGQGTRLTVV.